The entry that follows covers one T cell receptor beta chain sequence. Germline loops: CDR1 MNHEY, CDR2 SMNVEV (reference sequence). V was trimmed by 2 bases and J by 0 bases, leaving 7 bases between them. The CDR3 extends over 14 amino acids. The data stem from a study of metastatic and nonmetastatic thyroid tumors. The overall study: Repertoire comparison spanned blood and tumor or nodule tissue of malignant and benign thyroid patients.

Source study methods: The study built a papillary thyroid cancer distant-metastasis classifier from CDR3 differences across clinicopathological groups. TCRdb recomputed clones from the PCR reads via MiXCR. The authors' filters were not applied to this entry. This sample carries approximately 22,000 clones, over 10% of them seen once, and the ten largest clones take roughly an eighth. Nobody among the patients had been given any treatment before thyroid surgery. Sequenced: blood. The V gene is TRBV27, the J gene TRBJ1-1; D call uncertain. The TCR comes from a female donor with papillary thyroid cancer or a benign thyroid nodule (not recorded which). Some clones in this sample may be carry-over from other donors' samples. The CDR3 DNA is TGTGCCAGCAGTTTACCGGGAGTGAACACTGAAGCTTTCTTT. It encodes CASSLPGVNTEAFF.